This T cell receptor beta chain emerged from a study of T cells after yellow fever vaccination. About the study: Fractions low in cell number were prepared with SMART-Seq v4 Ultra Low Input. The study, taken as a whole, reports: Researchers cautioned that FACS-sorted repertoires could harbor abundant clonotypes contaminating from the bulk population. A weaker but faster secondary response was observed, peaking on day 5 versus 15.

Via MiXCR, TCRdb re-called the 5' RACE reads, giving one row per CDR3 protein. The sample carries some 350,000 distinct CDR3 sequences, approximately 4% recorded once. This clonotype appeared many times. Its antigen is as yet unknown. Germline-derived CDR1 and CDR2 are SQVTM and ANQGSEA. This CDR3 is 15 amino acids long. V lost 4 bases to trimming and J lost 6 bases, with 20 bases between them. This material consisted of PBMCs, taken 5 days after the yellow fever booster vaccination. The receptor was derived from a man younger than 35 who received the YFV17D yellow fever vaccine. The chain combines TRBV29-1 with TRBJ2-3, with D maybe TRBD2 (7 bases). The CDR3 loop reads CSVVPAGAISDTQYF. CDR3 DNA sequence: TGCAGCGTTGTCCCCGCGGGGGCAATTTCGGATACGCAGTATTTT.